This TCR beta chain was captured in a study of T cells in Graves' hyperthyroidism and ophthalmopathy. Diagnostic decisions used clinical symptoms, serum thyroxine and TRAb, thyroid ultrasound and orbital computed tomography. There were TCR beta CDR3 regions amplified from RNA transcripts. The TCR CDR3 first-round RT-PCR relied on the HTBI primer set. TCRdb fed the multiplex PCR reads into MiXCR, producing one record per CDR3 protein. The data contain around 690,000 distinct CDR3 sequences, 20% of them singletons. This CDR3 comprises 15 residues. CDR1 is PRHDT and CDR2 is FYEKMQ in the germline V gene (reference sequence). V lost 5 bases to trimming and J lost 8 bases, with 19 bases between them.

J is TRBJ2-1 and V is TRBV13; a weak D match, TRBD2 (6 bases). The clonotype comes from a man aged 25-45 years with Graves' ophthalmopathy. The sequenced material came from blood. Written as DNA, the CDR3 is TGTGCCAGCAGCCACCGACTAGTTCGCACCCATGAGCAGTTCTTC. It encodes CASSHRLVRTHEQFF.